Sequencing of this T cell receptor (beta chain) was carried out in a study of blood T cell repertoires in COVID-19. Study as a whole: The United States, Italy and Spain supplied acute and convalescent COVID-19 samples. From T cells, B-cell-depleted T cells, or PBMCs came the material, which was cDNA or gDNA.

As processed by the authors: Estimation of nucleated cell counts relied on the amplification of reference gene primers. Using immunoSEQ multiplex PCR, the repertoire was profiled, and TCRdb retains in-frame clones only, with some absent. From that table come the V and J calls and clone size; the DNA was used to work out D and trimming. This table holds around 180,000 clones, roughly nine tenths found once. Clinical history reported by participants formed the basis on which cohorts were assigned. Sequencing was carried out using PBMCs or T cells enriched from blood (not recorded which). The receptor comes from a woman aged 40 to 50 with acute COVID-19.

CDR3 DNA: TGTGCCAGCAGCTTAGATCATAGCGGGATTATCAATGAGCAGTTCTTC. This gives the protein CASSLDHSGIINEQFF. The chain links TRBV11-2 to TRBJ2-1; 8 bases line up with TRBD2. J lost 6 bases, V lost 0 bases, and 7 bases had no gene match. This CDR3 is built from 16 residues. From germline, CDR1 is SGHAT and CDR2 FQNNGV.